What follows is one T cell receptor beta chain and its context. The source of the sample is a study of T cell clones after liver transplantation. There are 17 residues in the CDR3. Germline lookup yields CDR1 MRHNA and CDR2 SNTAGT. V trimming: 9 bases; J trimming: 6 bases; junction bases outside the gene matches: 15. Repertoires were generated with immunoSEQ multiplex PCR, while TCRdb's copy carries only in-frame clones and drops some. Of about 45,000 clones detected, around 84% appear once; the ten largest clones hold roughly 2.7%. The receptor was isolated from a human patient who received a liver transplant. The graft donor may be the source of some T cells. The rearrangement links TRBV6-4 to TRBJ1-5, with TRBD1 matching 12 bases. The sample in question was CD4+ T cells from blood, obtained 24 months after liver transplant. The CDR3 is CARNGTGGEGGIQPQHF. Here the CDR3 DNA reads TGTGCCAGAAACGGGACAGGGGGCGAAGGAGGGATTCAGCCCCAGCATTTT.